The 15 T cell receptor beta chains presented below share a single source sample, sequenced in a study of CD39 and CD103 CD8 tumor-infiltrating T cells. TCRdb's table, derived via immunoSEQ multiplex PCR, lists solely in-frame clones and lacks some. The sample contains 6,000 to 7,500 clones, roughly three fifths of which appear only once. Sample: CD8+ T cells sorted from blood. Indicated subset: total memory CD8 T cells (CD45RA-CCR7+/-) from blood or uninvolved lymph node. The receptors shown here come from a human donor with head and neck squamous cell carcinoma.

This clone was seen a handful of times. The chain uses TRBV4-3 and TRBJ2-3; D perhaps matches TRBD2 (7 bases). With 0 bases removed from V and 0 bases from J, the gap between germline ends came to 13 bases. Per the germline V gene, CDR1 is LGHNA and CDR2 is YSLEER. The CDR3 consists of 17 residues. CDR3: CASSQDRGASSTDTQYF. The CDR3 DNA is TGCGCCAGCAGCCAAGATCGGGGGGCCTCTAGCACAGATACGCAGTATTTT.

The table lists this clone with a count of one. The genes are TRBV25-1 and TRBJ1-1, with TRBD1 matching over 7 bases. The CDR3 runs to 13 residues. V was clipped by 2 bases and J by 7 bases; unmatched bases: 4. Germline V gene lookup returns CDR1 MGHDK and CDR2 SYGVNS. The CDR3 loop reads CASSEVGQVEAFF. Written as DNA, the CDR3 is TGTGCCAGCAGTGAAGTCGGACAGGTTGAAGCTTTCTTT. The variable domain in full, with the rest retrieved from reference TRBV25-1 and TRBJ1-1, is EADIYQTPRYLVIGTGKKITLECSQTMGHDKMYWYQQDPGMELHLIHYSYGVNSTEKGDLSSESTVSRIRTEHFPLTLESARPSHTSQYLCASSEVGQVEAFFGQGTRLTVV.

The V and J genes are TRBV29-1 and TRBJ1-1; the D is unclear. Trimming shortened V by 6 bases and J by 4 bases, and 12 bases separated the two germline ends. Germline V lookup: CDR1 SQVTM, CDR2 ANQGSEA. This CDR3 is 12 amino acids long. The CDR3 loop reads CSVPMVGTEAFF. As DNA, the CDR3 is TGCAGCGTCCCAATGGTTGGCACTGAAGCTTTCTTT.

This clone has only a few counts. The chain links TRBV4-3 to TRBJ2-7; 13 bases match TRBD2. The V gene end was trimmed by 0 bases and the J gene end by 1 base; junction bases not matched to a gene: 6. Germline CDR1 and CDR2: LGHNA and YSLEER. The CDR3 contains 18 residues. Written as DNA, the CDR3 is TGCGCCAGCAGCCAAGATCTTTGGACTAGCGGGGGTTCCTACGAGCAGTACTTC. Translating gives CASSQDLWTSGGSYEQYF.

CDR3: CASSFTGINEQFF. The CDR3 DNA reads TGTGCCAGCAGCTTCACGGGAATCAATGAGCAGTTCTTC. The chain carries TRBV5-8 and TRBJ2-1; D may be TRBD2 (5 bases). This CDR3 comprises 13 residues. V was trimmed by 2 bases and J by 6 bases, leaving 9 bases between them. In germline, CDR1 is SGHTS, CDR2 YDEGEE.

Only a few counts were recorded for this clone. The gene calls are TRBV7-3 and TRBJ2-2; tentatively, D is TRBD2 (5 bases). V shed 6 bases and J shed 1 base, with 9 bases lying between them. This CDR3 is 14 amino acids long. Germline V gene sequence: CDR1 SGHTA, CDR2 FQGTGA. This chain's CDR3 is CASSKEVNTGELFF. The CDR3 DNA is TGTGCCAGCAGTAAGGAGGTGAACACCGGGGAGCTGTTTTTT.

This sequence joins TRBV4-3 and TRBJ2-4; 12 nucleotides match TRBD2. The CDR3 sequence is 15 residues long. V trimming: 0 bases; J trimming: 8 bases; junction bases outside the gene matches: 2. Germline values: CDR1 LGHNA, CDR2 YSLEER. CDR3 coding DNA: TGCGCCAGCAGCCAAGATCGGACTAGCGGGGACATTCAGTACTTC. Translation: CASSQDRTSGDIQYF.

The genes are TRBV28 and TRBJ1-1; TRBD1 might be the D (5 bases). Trimming took off 2 bases at V and 5 bases at J, with 12 bases between the two ends. This CDR3 has 14 amino acids. Germline V CDR1 and CDR2: MDHEN, SYDVKM. The CDR3 spells CASSLIQGKTEAFF. The CDR3 bases are TGTGCCAGCAGTTTAATCCAGGGTAAGACTGAAGCTTTCTTT.

The V gene is TRBV7-9, the J gene TRBJ2-7; D not resolved. Between the trimmed V and J ends, which lost 5 bases and 2 bases, there was a span of 10 bases. The CDR3 runs 13 residues. Germline V gene sequence: CDR1 SEHNR, CDR2 FQNEAQ (reference sequence). CDR3 in DNA: TGTGCCAGCAGCCCGGTATTAACCTACGAGCAGTACTTC. As protein: CASSPVLTYEQYF. Drawing the rest from reference TRBV7-9 and TRBJ2-7, the complete variable domain is DTGVSQNPRHKITKRGQNVTFRCDPISEHNRLYWYRQTLGQGPEFLTYFQNEAQLEKSRLLSDRFSAERPKGSFSTLEIQRTEQGDSAMYLCASSPVLTYEQYFGPGTRLTVT.

This CDR3 reads CASSDSTGGADTQYF. CDR3 in DNA: TGTGCCAGCAGTGACTCGACAGGGGGCGCAGATACGCAGTATTTT. This chain connects TRBV6-4 to TRBJ2-3; 10 nucleotides match TRBD1. The germline V gene has CDR1 MRHNA and CDR2 SNTAGT. V lost 0 bases and J lost 4; bases outside the gene matches: 1. CDR3 size: 15 residues.

As DNA, the CDR3 is TGTGCCAGCAGCGCGACCGTGGGGGCAAACATTCAGTACTTC. This codes for CASSATVGANIQYF. The chain joins TRBV7-9 to TRBJ2-4, with a weak D call TRBD1 (6 bases). The CDR3 covers 14 residues. Germline assignment: CDR1 SEHNR and CDR2 FQNEAQ (reference sequence). Between the trimmed V and J ends, which lost 5 bases and 6 bases, there was a span of 14 bases.

This chain uses TRBV28 with TRBJ2-3; 7 bases are shared with TRBD1. This CDR3 is 17 amino acids long. The V gene end was trimmed by 2 bases and the J gene end by 4 bases; junction bases not matched to a gene: 12. The germline gives CDR1 MDHEN, CDR2 SYDVKM. CDR3 amino acids: CASSLDPRRQGADTQYF. The DNA of the CDR3 is TGTGCCAGCAGTTTAGACCCCCGGAGACAGGGCGCAGATACGCAGTATTTT.

V and J are TRBV7-9 and TRBJ2-7, with TRBD1 matching 7 bases. The junction had 5 bases not matched to a gene; V was cut back by 4 bases and J by 5 bases. Germline V lookup: CDR1 SEHNR, CDR2 FQNEAQ (reference sequence). The CDR3 consists of 13 residues. The CDR3 region has the DNA TGTGCCAGCAGCTCGGGACAGTGGAACGAGCAGTACTTC. Amino acid sequence: CASSSGQWNEQYF.

This clone was recorded only once. The chain uses TRBV28 and TRBJ2-7; D unclear. The CDR3 is 14 residues long. V gave up 7 bases and J gave up 0 bases, with 13 bases separating them. Germline-derived CDR1 and CDR2 are MDHEN and SYDVKM. CDR3 DNA sequence: TGTGCCAGCACCCCGGACGGCTACTCCTACGAGCAGTACTTC. Encoded protein: CASTPDGYSYEQYF.

The chain couples TRBV14 to TRBJ2-5, with TRBD2 as a possible D gene (6 bases). Germline-derived CDR1 and CDR2 are SGHDN and FVKESK. V was pared by 4 bases and J by 5 bases, with 20 bases between. The CDR3 totals 16 residues. CDR3 coding DNA: TGTGCCAGCAGCCTTCCGACTAGTGTCGCGAAGGAGACCCAGTACTTC. Its protein is CASSLPTSVAKETQYF. Based on the CDR3 plus reference TRBV14 and TRBJ2-5, the full variable domain is EAGVTQFPSHSVIEKGQTVTLRCDPISGHDNLYWYRRVMGKEIKFLLHFVKESKQDESGMPNNRFLAERTGGTYSTLKVQPAELEDSGVYFCASSLPTSVAKETQYFGPGTRLLVL.